This T cell receptor (beta chain) was observed in a study of blood T cell repertoires in COVID-19. Looking at the study overall: Italy, Spain and the United States were the sources of the convalescent and acute COVID-19 samples.

Deletions cut 6 bases from V and 3 bases from J, with 13 bases between. The CDR3 sequence is 14 residues long. Germline V lookup: CDR1 MNHEY, CDR2 SVGAGI. Authors' analysis steps: Amplification of reference gene primers was used by the study to estimate nucleated cell counts. Measured with immunoSEQ multiplex PCR; TCRdb has only the in-frame clones, and not every one. The V and J calls and clone size come from that table; D and trimming were worked out from the DNA. Of about 260,000 clones in the sample, approximately 87% are singletons; the top ten hold less than 3%. The genes are TRBV6-5 and TRBJ2-3, with D possibly TRBD2 on 5 matching bases. This clonotype was obtained from a woman aged 45 to 65 with acute or convalescent COVID-19. The source material was peripheral blood. CDR3 in amino acids: CASRVGVSTDTQYF. The CDR3 coding sequence is TGTGCCAGCAGGGTCGGGGTTAGTACAGATACGCAGTATTTT.